These T cell receptor beta chains were read from a single sample in a study of a mutant IDH1 vaccine in newly diagnosed glioma. The antigens for these receptors are not known. Data came from immunoSEQ multiplex PCR; TCRdb stores just in-frame clones and leaves some out. The data hold around 30,000 clones, with around 58% observed a single time. The sequenced sample was PBMCs, obtained from a glioma patient whose treatment included an IDH1 peptide vaccine. Every receptor here comes from a woman between 18 and 29 years old with glioma. CDR3s leave out the opening cysteine and the closing phenylalanine or tryptophan. D genes are given only for firm matches.

D,J,V,CDR3
TRBD2,.,TRBV25-1,ASSDQSGSWNEQY
.,TRBJ2-3,TRBV7-8,ASSFDPRGTQY
.,TRBJ1-2,TRBV4-1,ASSQDFRENYGYT
.,TRBJ1-2,TRBV30,AWSSTILGHGYT
.,TRBJ2-3,TRBV6-1,ASSLAGHGDTQY
.,TRBJ2-5,TRBV18,ASSPPFSGPETQY
TRBD2,TRBJ2-1,TRBV19,ASSIEGGRGNEQF
.,TRBJ2-7,TRBV5-4,ASSVLNYEQY
TRBD1,TRBJ1-6,TRBV4-1,ASSHRQGPESPLH
.,TRBJ2-2,TRBV18,ASSPSGNTGELF
TRBD1,TRBJ2-1,TRBV25-1,ASSEPTGGPNYNEQF
TRBD1,TRBJ2-5,TRBV9,ASSVEDRGPEETQY
TRBD2,TRBJ2-1,TRBV30,AWKRGSYNEQF
TRBD2,TRBJ2-1,TRBV19,ASSWAGGLSYNEQF
TRBD1,TRBJ2-6,TRBV30,AWSTGQGRSGANVLT
TRBD1,TRBJ1-1,TRBV19,ASEGRDRGDIGAF
TRBD1,TRBJ2-6,TRBV7-2,ASSLRQGVISGANVLT
.,TRBJ1-2,TRBV1,TSSLGTLWGRLPNGYT
TRBD2,TRBJ2-1,TRBV7-9,ASSLPAGLDNEQF
.,TRBJ2-7,TRBV11-2,ASSFESGRGYEQY
.,TRBJ1-2,TRBV10-3,AISSGTNYGYT
.,TRBJ2-7,TRBV4-2,ASSQGSGAYEQY